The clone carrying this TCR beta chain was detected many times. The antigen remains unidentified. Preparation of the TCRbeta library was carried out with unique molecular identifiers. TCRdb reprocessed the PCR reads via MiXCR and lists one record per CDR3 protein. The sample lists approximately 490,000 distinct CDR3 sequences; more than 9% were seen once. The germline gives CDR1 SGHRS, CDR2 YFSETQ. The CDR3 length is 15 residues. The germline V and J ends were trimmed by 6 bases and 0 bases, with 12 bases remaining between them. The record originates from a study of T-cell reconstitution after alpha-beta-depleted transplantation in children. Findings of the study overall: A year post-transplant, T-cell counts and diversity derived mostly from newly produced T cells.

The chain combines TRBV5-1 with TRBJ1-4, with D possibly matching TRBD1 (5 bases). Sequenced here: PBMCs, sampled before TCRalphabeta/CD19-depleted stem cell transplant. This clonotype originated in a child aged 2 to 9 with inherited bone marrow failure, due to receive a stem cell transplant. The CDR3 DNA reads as TGCGCCAGCAAGGAAGGGGTTACAACTAATGAAAAACTGTTTTTT. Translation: CASKEGVTTNEKLFF. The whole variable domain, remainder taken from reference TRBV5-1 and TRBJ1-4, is KAGVTQTPRYLIKTRGQQVTLSCSPISGHRSVSWYQQTPGQGLQFLFEYFSETQRNKGNFPGRFSGRQFSNSRSEMNVSTLELGDSALYLCASKEGVTTNEKLFFGSGTQLSVL.